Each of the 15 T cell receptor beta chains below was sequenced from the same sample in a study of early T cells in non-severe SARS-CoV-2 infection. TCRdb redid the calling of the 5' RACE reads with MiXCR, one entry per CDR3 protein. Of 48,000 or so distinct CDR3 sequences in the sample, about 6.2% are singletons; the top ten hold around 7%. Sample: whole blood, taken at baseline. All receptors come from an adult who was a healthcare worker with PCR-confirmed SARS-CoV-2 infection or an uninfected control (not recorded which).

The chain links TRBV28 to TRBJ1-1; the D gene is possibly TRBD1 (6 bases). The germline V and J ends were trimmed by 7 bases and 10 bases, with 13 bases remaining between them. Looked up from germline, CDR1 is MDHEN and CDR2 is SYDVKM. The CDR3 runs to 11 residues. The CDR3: CASTPGGRAFF. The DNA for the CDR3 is TGTGCCAGCACGCCGGGGGGCCGAGCTTTCTTT.

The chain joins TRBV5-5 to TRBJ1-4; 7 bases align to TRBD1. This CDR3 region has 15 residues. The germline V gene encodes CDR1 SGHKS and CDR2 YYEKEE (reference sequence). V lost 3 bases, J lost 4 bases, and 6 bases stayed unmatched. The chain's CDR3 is CASSWTDRFNEKLFF. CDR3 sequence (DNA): TGTGCCAGCAGCTGGACGGACAGGTTTAATGAAAAACTGTTTTTT.

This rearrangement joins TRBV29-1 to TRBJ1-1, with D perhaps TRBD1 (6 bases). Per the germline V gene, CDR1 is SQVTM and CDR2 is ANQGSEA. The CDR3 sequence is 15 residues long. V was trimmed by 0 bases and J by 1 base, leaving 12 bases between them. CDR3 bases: TGCAGCGTTGAAGAAGTGAGGGGGAGGAACACTGAAGCTTTCTTT. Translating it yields CSVEEVRGRNTEAFF.

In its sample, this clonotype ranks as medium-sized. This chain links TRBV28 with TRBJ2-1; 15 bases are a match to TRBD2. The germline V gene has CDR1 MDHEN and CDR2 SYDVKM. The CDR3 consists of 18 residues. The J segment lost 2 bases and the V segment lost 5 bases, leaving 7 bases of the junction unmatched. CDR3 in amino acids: CASSTGTSGRSPYNEQFF. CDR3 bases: TGTGCCAGCAGTACCGGGACTAGCGGGAGGTCCCCCTACAATGAGCAGTTCTTC.

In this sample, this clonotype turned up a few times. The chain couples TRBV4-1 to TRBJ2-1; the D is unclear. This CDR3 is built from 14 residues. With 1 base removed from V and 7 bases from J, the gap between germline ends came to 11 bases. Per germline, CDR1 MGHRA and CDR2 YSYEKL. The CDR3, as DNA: TGCGCCAGCAGCCAAGCCAGGATGGGGAATGAGCAGTTCTTC. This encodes CASSQARMGNEQFF.

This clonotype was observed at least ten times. CDR3: CASSPGRAYNEQFF. The CDR3 DNA follows: TGTGCCAGCAGCCCCGGACGAGCCTACAATGAGCAGTTCTTC. This chain links TRBV12-3 or TRBV12-4 with TRBJ2-1, with D unresolved. This CDR3 is built from 14 residues. V was clipped by 6 bases and J by 2 bases, with 11 bases between them.

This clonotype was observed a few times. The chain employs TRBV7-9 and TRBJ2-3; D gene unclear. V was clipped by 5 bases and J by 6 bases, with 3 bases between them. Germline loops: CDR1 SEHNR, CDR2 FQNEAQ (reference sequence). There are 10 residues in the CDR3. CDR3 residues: CASSRDTQYF. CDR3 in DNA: TGTGCCAGCAGCCGCGATACGCAGTATTTT.

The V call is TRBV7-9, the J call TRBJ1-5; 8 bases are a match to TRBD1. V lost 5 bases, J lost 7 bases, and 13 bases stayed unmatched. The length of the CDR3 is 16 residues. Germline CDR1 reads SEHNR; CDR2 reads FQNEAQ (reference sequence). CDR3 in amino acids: CASSLHTQGARQPQHF. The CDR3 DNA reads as TGTGCCAGCAGCCTGCACACCCAGGGGGCGAGACAGCCCCAGCATTTT.

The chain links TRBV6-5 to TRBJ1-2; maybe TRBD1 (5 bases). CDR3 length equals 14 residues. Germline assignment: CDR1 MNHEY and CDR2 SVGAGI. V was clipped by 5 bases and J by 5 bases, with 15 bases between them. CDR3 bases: TGTGCCAGCAGTGGCGGGACGGAGATTTATGGCTACACCTTC. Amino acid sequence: CASSGGTEIYGYTF.

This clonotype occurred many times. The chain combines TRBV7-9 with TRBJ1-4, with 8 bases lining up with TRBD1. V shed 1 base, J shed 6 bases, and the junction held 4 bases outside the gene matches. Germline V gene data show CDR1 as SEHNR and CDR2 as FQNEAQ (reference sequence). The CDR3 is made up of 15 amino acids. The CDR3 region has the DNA TGTGCCAGCAGCTTAGGAGACAGGGGAGATGAAAAACTGTTTTTT. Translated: CASSLGDRGDEKLFF.

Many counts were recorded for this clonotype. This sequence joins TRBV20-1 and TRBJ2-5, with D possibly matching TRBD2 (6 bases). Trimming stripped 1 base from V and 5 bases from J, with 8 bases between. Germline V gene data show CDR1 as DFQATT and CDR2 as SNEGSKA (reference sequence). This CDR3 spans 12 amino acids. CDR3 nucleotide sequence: TGCAGTGCTAGAGGAGGAGGGGAGACCCAGTACTTC. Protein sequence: CSARGGGETQYF.

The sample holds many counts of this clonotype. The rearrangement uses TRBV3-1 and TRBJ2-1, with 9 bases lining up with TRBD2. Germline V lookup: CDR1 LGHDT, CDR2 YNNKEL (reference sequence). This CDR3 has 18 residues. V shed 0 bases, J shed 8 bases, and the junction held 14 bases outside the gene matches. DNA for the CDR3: TGTGCCAGCAGCCAAGATGTACCAAGATTAGCGGGGGTAGATGAGCAGTTCTTC. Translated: CASSQDVPRLAGVDEQFF.

The CDR3 here is CAISETGTGDLTDTQYF. CDR3 in DNA: TGTGCCATCAGTGAGACCGGGACAGGGGACCTCACAGATACGCAGTATTTT. V gene TRBV10-3 combines with J gene TRBJ2-3, with 10 bases that match TRBD1. The CDR3 extends over 17 amino acids. Germline CDR1 ENHRY, CDR2 SYGVKD. Unmatched junction bases numbered 7, after V lost 2 bases and J lost 2 bases.

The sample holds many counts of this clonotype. For the CDR3, the DNA is TGTGCCTGGGGGGGGCGAGACACTGAAGCTTTCTTT. Its translation: CAWGGRDTEAFF. The chain couples TRBV28 to TRBJ1-1, with D perhaps matching TRBD1 (6 bases). Germline CDR1 and CDR2: MDHEN and SYDVKM. The CDR3 sequence is 12 residues long. V lost 11 bases and J lost 3, with 13 bases in between.

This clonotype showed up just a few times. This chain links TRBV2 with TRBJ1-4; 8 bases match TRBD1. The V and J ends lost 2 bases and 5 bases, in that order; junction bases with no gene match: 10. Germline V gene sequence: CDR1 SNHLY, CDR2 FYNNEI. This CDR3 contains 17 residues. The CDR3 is CASSEFGRTGWNEKLFF. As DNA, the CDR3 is TGTGCCAGCAGTGAATTCGGCCGGACAGGGTGGAATGAAAAACTGTTTTTT.